This TCR beta chain was captured in a study of blood T cells in healthy people across ages. Findings and caveats of the study: Total diversity from one million sequenced T cells was likely underestimated.

A second PCR, run for roughly 7 to 11 cycles, used a sample-barcoded 5' primer plus a J-beta primer mix. TCRdb reanalysed the 5' RACE reads using MiXCR and keeps one entry per CDR3 protein. The sample lists 650,000 to 1,000,000 distinct CDR3 sequences, about half occurring once. CDR3 length: 15 residues. The germline CDR1 and CDR2 sequences are DFQATT and SNEGSKA (reference sequence). V gave up 6 bases and J gave up 2 bases; unmatched junction bases: 8. There are many counts of this clonotype. What it recognizes is unknown. What was sequenced was blood. The chain employs TRBV20-1 and TRBJ2-5; the match to TRBD1 covers 11 bases. The receptor comes from a man at least 80 years old in good health. CDR3 region: CSAKPGTGGQETQYF. Written as DNA, the CDR3 is TGCAGTGCCAAACCAGGGACAGGGGGGCAAGAGACCCAGTACTTC.